Below, 10 T cell receptor beta chains from the same sample are listed, as sequenced in a study of blood T cell repertoires in COVID-19. The repertoire was sequenced with immunoSEQ multiplex PCR; TCRdb's copy has only in-frame clones and lacks some. The sample lists some 200,000 clones, roughly four fifths occurring once. Sequencing was carried out using PBMCs or T cells enriched from blood (not recorded which). All receptors come from a man aged 40-50 years who had recovered from COVID-19.

This rearrangement joins TRBV5-4 to TRBJ1-2; D possibly corresponds to TRBD1 (5 bases). V was cut by 0 bases and J by 1 base, with 16 bases left in between. The CDR3 contains 17 residues. Per the germline V gene, CDR1 is SGHNT and CDR2 is YYREEE (reference sequence). CDR3 loop: CASSLGSGGGGNYGYTF. CDR3 nucleotide sequence: TGTGCCAGCAGCTTGGGGAGCGGGGGAGGAGGTAACTATGGCTACACCTTC.

The rearrangement links TRBV27 to TRBJ1-5; tentatively, D is TRBD1 (6 bases). CDR1 is MNHEY, CDR2 SMNVEV, per germline (reference sequence). The CDR3 has 16 amino acids. The ends were cut back, 4 bases at V and 4 bases at J, with 17 bases in the middle. CDR3 nucleotides: TGTGCCAGCAGTTCCCTAAGGACAGCCTCGAATCAGCCCCAGCATTTT. Translation: CASSSLRTASNQPQHF.

This clone was seen a single time. The chain employs TRBV7-9 and TRBJ2-3; 8 nucleotides match TRBD2. The CDR3 loop spans 16 amino acids. CDR1 is SEHNR and CDR2 is FQNEAQ in the germline V gene (reference sequence). Trimming at V came to 4 bases and at J to 5 bases, leaving 11 bases not matched to a gene. The CDR3 DNA reads TGTGCCAGCAGCTCCTCTTCCTTAGCGGGACTAGATACGCAGTATTTT. Amino acids: CASSSSSLAGLDTQYF.

This rearrangement joins TRBV5-1 to TRBJ2-2, with a tentative D call TRBD1 (6 bases). Germline V gene lookup returns CDR1 SGHRS and CDR2 YFSETQ. V lost 4 bases and J 0 bases, leaving 13 bases between the germline ends. This CDR3 contains 16 residues. Written as DNA, the CDR3 is TGCGCCAGCAGCCCCAAACAGGGTACGAACACCGGGGAGCTGTTTTTT. Translation gives CASSPKQGTNTGELFF.

V and J are TRBV24-1 and TRBJ2-5; 7 bases agree with TRBD1. Looked up from germline, CDR1 is KGHDR and CDR2 is SFDVKD. CDR3 length: 16 amino acids. Trimming at V came to 1 base and at J to 5 bases, leaving 9 bases not matched to a gene. The CDR3 bases are TGTGCCACCAGTGATTTAGGCCAGGGGGAAGTGGAGACCCAGTACTTC. Protein: CATSDLGQGEVETQYF.

This sequence joins TRBV2 and TRBJ1-1; 7 nucleotides match TRBD1. CDR3 length: 13 residues. Germline V lookup: CDR1 SNHLY, CDR2 FYNNEI. The V segment lost 5 bases and the J segment 8 bases; nucleotides outside the gene matches: 8. Here the CDR3 DNA reads TGTGCCAGCAGTCGAGTAAAACAGGGGGAAGCTTTCTTT. It specifies CASSRVKQGEAFF.

V and J are TRBV5-1 and TRBJ2-2; 7 bases agree with TRBD2. Germline V gene data show CDR1 as SGHRS and CDR2 as YFSETQ. CDR3 length: 18 amino acids. Trimming cost V 1 base and J 3 bases; bases outside gene matches: 12. CDR3 amino acids: CASSLKLGGQGYTGELFF. For the CDR3, the DNA is TGCGCCAGCAGCTTGAAGTTGGGAGGGCAAGGGTACACCGGGGAGCTGTTTTTT.

This chain links TRBV6-5 with TRBJ1-5; D remains unclear. From germline, CDR1 is MNHEY and CDR2 SVGAGI. This CDR3 is built from 14 residues. V lost 5 bases to trimming and J lost 1 base, with 9 bases between them. The CDR3 sequence: CASSPTNSNQPQHF. The CDR3 nucleotides are TGTGCCAGCAGTCCTACTAACAGCAATCAGCCCCAGCATTTT.

The rearrangement uses TRBV7-9 and TRBJ1-1; a possible D gene is TRBD1 (6 bases). Germline loops: CDR1 SEHNR, CDR2 FQNEAQ (reference sequence). Trimming pared 5 bases from V and 8 bases from J, leaving 15 bases between. The CDR3 is 13 residues long. The CDR3 region has the DNA TGTGCCAGCAGCCAGAGTCAAGGGACAGAAGCTTTCTTT. Its protein product is CASSQSQGTEAFF.

The chain uses TRBV7-9 and TRBJ2-5; 9 nucleotides align to TRBD1. The trim removed 5 bases at V and 4 bases at J, leaving 5 bases unmatched. The CDR3 covers 14 residues. The germline V gene has CDR1 SEHNR and CDR2 FQNEAQ (reference sequence). This CDR3 reads CASSRGQGGETQYF. For the CDR3, the DNA is TGTGCCAGCAGCCGGGGACAGGGAGGAGAGACCCAGTACTTC.